The entry below gives a single T cell receptor beta chain sequence along with its context. This specimen comes from a study of technical replicates of blood from several donors. This CDR3 has 15 amino acids. Germline V gives CDR1 LNHDA, CDR2 SQIVND (reference sequence). With V trimmed by 3 bases and J by 7 bases, 5 bases remained unmatched. Libraries were prepared by immunoSEQ multiplex PCR; TCRdb keeps only in-frame clonotypes and omits some of them. Among about 85,000 clones listed, over 90% were seen once. The receptor's source is a human donor in good health. What was sequenced was T cells isolated from PBMCs. The J gene is TRBJ2-1, the V gene TRBV19, with 11 bases identical to TRBD2. The CDR3 loop reads CASSIGLAGGNEQFF. The CDR3 coding sequence is TGTGCCAGTAGTATCGGCCTAGCGGGAGGAAATGAGCAGTTCTTC.